These 3 T cell receptor beta chains originate from one sample sequenced in a study of beta chain features in type 1 diabetes. Expressed TCRB transcripts got sequenced, as all isolated RNA was reverse transcribed. Clones were read by immunoSEQ multiplex PCR, and TCRdb kept only the in-frame ones, dropping some. This table has about 130,000 clones, around 8.7% appearing once. Sequenced: central memory CD4+ T cells from blood. These receptors came from a young man in good health.

This clone was seen a handful of times. This chain connects TRBV18 to TRBJ1-1, with 9 bases aligning to TRBD1. Germline values: CDR1 KGHSH, CDR2 LQKENI. This CDR3 is built from 16 residues. V was pared by 4 bases and J by 7 bases, with 13 bases of the junction left unmatched. The CDR3 loop is CASSRETGTGYGEAFF. The CDR3 nucleotides read TGTGCCAGCTCACGAGAGACCGGGACAGGGTATGGTGAAGCTTTCTTT.

The genes are TRBV30 and TRBJ1-5; tentatively, D is TRBD1 (5 bases). Germline loops: CDR1 GTSNPN, CDR2 SVGIG (reference sequence). The length of the CDR3 is 16 residues. V was pared by 3 bases and J by 3 bases, with 18 bases between. The chain's CDR3 is CAWSPGGTAFNQPQHF. Written as DNA, the CDR3 is TGTGCCTGGAGCCCCGGGGGGACCGCGTTCAATCAGCCCCAGCATTTT.

This chain connects TRBV18 to TRBJ2-3; D gene unclear. The CDR3 loop spans 14 amino acids. Germline assignment: CDR1 KGHSH and CDR2 LQKENI. V shed 3 bases and J shed 2 bases, with 9 bases lying between them. In DNA form, the CDR3 reads TGTGCCAGCTCACCGATTGAGAACACAGATACGCAGTATTTT. Protein sequence: CASSPIENTDTQYF. Based on the CDR3 plus reference TRBV18 and TRBJ2-3, the full variable domain is NAGVMQNPRHLVRRRGQEARLRCSPMKGHSHVYWYRQLPEEGLKFMVYLQKENIIDESGMPKERFSAEFPKEGPSILRIQQVVRGDSAAYFCASSPIENTDTQYFGPGTRLTVL.